Shown below are 22 T cell receptor beta chains from a single sample sequenced in a study of blood T cell repertoires in COVID-19 (dated by TCRdb to the early 2020s). The library was made by the immunoSEQ multiplex PCR assay. TCRdb retrieved this table from immuneACCESS and kept in-frame rearrangements only. Not all clones are present; in checked studies, unresolved V genes account for under half, and no reason is known for the remainder. In this sample the table shows some 200,000 clones, about 85% of which occur a single time. The ten largest account for roughly 8.2% of the sample. What was sequenced was peripheral blood. The receptors were sampled from a woman aged 55-70 years with acute or convalescent COVID-19.

Many counts were recorded for this clone. The V call is TRBV28, the J call TRBJ1-2, with 8 bases fitting TRBD1. The CDR3 totals 13 residues. Germline V lookup: CDR1 MDHEN, CDR2 SYDVKM. V shed 5 bases, J shed 8 bases, and the junction held 7 bases outside the gene matches. This CDR3 reads CASSPGQGRGYTF. CDR3 nucleotide sequence: TGTGCCAGCAGTCCAGGACAGGGCCGAGGCTACACCTTC.

This CDR3 is CASSHRDTPYEQYF. The CDR3 nucleotides are TGTGCCAGCAGTCACCGGGACACCCCCTACGAGCAGTACTTC. The V call is TRBV28, the J call TRBJ2-7, with a weak D call TRBD1 (6 bases). Germline CDR1 MDHEN, CDR2 SYDVKM. The CDR3 totals 14 residues. V shed 5 bases and J shed 2 bases, with 13 bases lying between them. Based on the CDR3 plus reference TRBV28 and TRBJ2-7, the full variable domain is DVKVTQSSRYLVKRTGEKVFLECVQDMDHENMFWYRQDPGLGLRLIYFSYDVKMKEKGDIPEGYSVSREKKERFSLILESASTNQTSMYLCASSHRDTPYEQYFGPGTRLTVT.

The chain is built from TRBV12-3 or TRBV12-4 and TRBJ1-2; D is perhaps TRBD1 (6 bases). Trimming removed 2 bases at V and 7 bases at J, with 11 bases between. The CDR3 is 13 amino acids. CDR3 sequence: CASSLSGGSGYTF. CDR3 bases: TGTGCCAGCAGTTTAAGCGGGGGCTCTGGCTACACCTTC.

V is TRBV7-9 and J is TRBJ1-2; TRBD1 matches at 10 bases. The germline CDR1 and CDR2 sequences are SEHNR and FQNEAQ (reference sequence). V gave up 6 bases and J gave up 3 bases; unmatched junction bases: 4. The CDR3 has 14 residues. The CDR3: CASSSGTGDYGYTF. Here the CDR3 DNA reads TGTGCCAGCAGTTCCGGGACAGGGGACTATGGCTACACCTTC.

This chain joins TRBV6-1 and TRBJ1-2; D is unclear. Germline lookup yields CDR1 MNHNS and CDR2 SASEGT. This CDR3 is built from 13 residues. V dropped 0 bases and J dropped 8 bases, with 10 bases sitting between them. The CDR3 loop reads CASSEAYGEGYTF. CDR3 DNA sequence: TGTGCCAGCAGTGAAGCGTATGGGGAGGGCTACACCTTC.

V usage is TRBV19 and J usage is TRBJ2-1; 8 bases fit TRBD2. Germline V gene lookup returns CDR1 LNHDA and CDR2 SQIVND (reference sequence). V was clipped by 5 bases and J by 7 bases; unmatched bases: 10. CDR3 length: 15 amino acids. CDR3 sequence reads: CASSLFSGGQNEQFF. The CDR3 coding sequence is TGTGCCAGTAGTCTCTTCTCGGGGGGGCAAAATGAGCAGTTCTTC.

The chain uses TRBV28 and TRBJ1-3; no clear D. V lost 0 bases and J lost 0, with 12 bases in between. The CDR3 is 17 residues long. Germline V gene sequence: CDR1 MDHEN, CDR2 SYDVKM. As DNA, the CDR3 is TGTGCCAGCAGTTTATGGGACGGGGAGAGCTCTGGAAACACCATATATTTT. The encoded protein is CASSLWDGESSGNTIYF.

This chain uses TRBV2 with TRBJ1-1; D possibly corresponds to TRBD1 (6 bases). The CDR3 is 14 amino acids. In germline, CDR1 is SNHLY, CDR2 FYNNEI. V was shortened by 6 bases and J by 0 bases, with 11 bases between the two germline ends. Here the CDR3 DNA reads TGTGCCAGCAGAGACACAGGGATGAACACTGAAGCTTTCTTT. Its translation is CASRDTGMNTEAFF.

This clone was seen more than once but under ten times. The chain links TRBV29-1 to TRBJ1-5, with D perhaps TRBD1 (6 bases). Germline CDR1 is SQVTM and CDR2 is ANQGSEA. V was trimmed by 4 bases and J by 6 bases, leaving 13 bases between them. CDR3 size: 13 residues. The chain's CDR3 is CSVGLGAGQPQHF. The CDR3 nucleotides are TGCAGCGTTGGATTGGGGGCAGGTCAGCCCCAGCATTTT.

The chain couples TRBV6-5 to TRBJ2-1, with D maybe TRBD1 (6 bases). Trimming pared 5 bases from V and 8 bases from J, leaving 16 bases between. CDR3 length equals 14 residues. CDR1 and CDR2 from the germline V gene are MNHEY and SVGAGI. CDR3: CASSRADSGDEQFF. Here the CDR3 DNA reads TGTGCCAGCAGTCGGGCCGATTCAGGGGATGAGCAGTTCTTC.

This rearrangement joins TRBV10-3 to TRBJ1-2; the D is unclear. This CDR3 is 13 amino acids long. The V and J ends lost 3 bases and 7 bases respectively, with 12 bases between them. Germline V CDR1 and CDR2: ENHRY, SYGVKD. The CDR3: CAISEAGQLGYTF. The CDR3 DNA reads as TGTGCCATCAGTGAAGCTGGGCAACTTGGCTACACCTTC.

This chain's CDR3 is CASSLEVAGGSYNEQFF. CDR3 nucleotides: TGCGCCAGCAGCTTGGAGGTAGCGGGAGGTAGTTACAATGAGCAGTTCTTC. The V and J genes are TRBV5-1 and TRBJ2-1, with 10 nucleotides matching TRBD2. The CDR3 consists of 17 residues. Trimming removed 0 bases from V and 4 bases from J; junction bases left unmatched: 7. The germline V gene has CDR1 SGHRS and CDR2 YFSETQ.

This chain links TRBV19 with TRBJ2-5; 10 positions agree with TRBD2. With 5 bases clipped from V and 2 bases from J, the junction kept 5 bases outside the gene matches. This CDR3 has 15 residues. Germline CDR1 and CDR2: LNHDA and SQIVND (reference sequence). CDR3 region: CASSSSGRGQETQYF. In DNA form, the CDR3 reads TGTGCCAGTAGTTCGAGCGGGAGGGGTCAAGAGACCCAGTACTTC. The whole variable domain, remainder taken from reference TRBV19 and TRBJ2-5, is DGGITQSPKYLFRKEGQNVTLSCEQNLNHDAMYWYRQDPGQGLRLIYYSQIVNDFQKGDIAEGYSVSREKKESFPLTVTSAQKNPTAFYLCASSSSGRGQETQYFGPGTRLLVL.

The chain uses TRBV19 and TRBJ2-3; 7 bases align to TRBD1. The length of the CDR3 is 14 residues. Germline loops: CDR1 LNHDA, CDR2 SQIVND (reference sequence). Germline trimming cut 7 bases from V and 7 bases from J; bases unmatched to any gene: 11. DNA for the CDR3: TGTGCCAGTATAAAAAAGGGGGCGCGTAATACGCAGTATTTT. Its translation: CASIKKGARNTQYF.

V gene TRBV19 combines with J gene TRBJ1-1, with D tentatively TRBD1 (5 bases). CDR3 size: 15 residues. The germline CDR1 and CDR2 sequences are LNHDA and SQIVND (reference sequence). The V end lost 7 bases, the J end lost 6 bases, and 21 bases lay between the germline ends. The CDR3, as DNA: TGTGCCAGTATCCCTGGGGCTACAGGTTGGGCTGAAGCTTTCTTT. Protein product: CASIPGATGWAEAFF.

This chain joins TRBV14 and TRBJ2-4; D is possibly TRBD1 (6 bases). CDR1 is SGHDN, CDR2 FVKESK, per germline. V was trimmed by 0 bases and J by 7 bases, leaving 10 bases between them. The CDR3 totals 14 residues. CDR3 in amino acids: CASSQEGAGNIQYF. In DNA form, the CDR3 reads TGTGCCAGCAGCCAAGAGGGGGCCGGGAACATTCAGTACTTC. Variable domain in full (rest from reference TRBV14 and TRBJ2-4): EAGVTQFPSHSVIEKGQTVTLRCDPISGHDNLYWYRRVMGKEIKFLLHFVKESKQDESGMPNNRFLAERTGGTYSTLKVQPAELEDSGVYFCASSQEGAGNIQYFGAGTRLSVL.

This clone came up once. The J gene is TRBJ1-6, the V gene TRBV28; perhaps TRBD1 as D (5 bases). Trimming removed 3 bases from V and 6 bases from J, with 6 bases in between. Germline V gives CDR1 MDHEN, CDR2 SYDVKM. This CDR3 spans 13 amino acids. The CDR3 sequence: CASSLTVNSPLHF. In DNA, the CDR3 is TGTGCCAGCAGTTTGACAGTTAATTCACCCCTCCACTTT.

This chain joins TRBV4-2 and TRBJ2-3, with TRBD2 identical over 13 bases. Germline lookup yields CDR1 LGHNA and CDR2 YNFKEQ. The V and J ends lost 1 base and 1 base, in that order; junction bases with no gene match: 8. The CDR3 spans 19 residues. The CDR3 nucleotides are TGTGCCAGCAGCCAAGGCACTAGCGGGAGGGCCTCGGGCACAGATACGCAGTATTTT. Its protein is CASSQGTSGRASGTDTQYF.

The chain employs TRBV5-1 and TRBJ2-7; possible D gene TRBD2, 6 bases. V gave up 0 bases and J gave up 2 bases, with 9 bases separating them. Per the germline V gene, CDR1 is SGHRS and CDR2 is YFSETQ. The CDR3 has 14 residues. This chain's CDR3 is CASSLALAAYEQYF. The CDR3 DNA follows: TGCGCCAGCAGCTTGGCACTAGCCGCCTACGAGCAGTACTTC.

The CDR3 region is CASSPTGTDTQYF. CDR3 DNA: TGTGCCAGCAGCCCTACAGGTACAGATACGCAGTATTTT. The chain couples TRBV5-6 to TRBJ2-3; D might be TRBD1 (5 bases). The length of the CDR3 is 13 residues. The germline V gene encodes CDR1 SGHDT and CDR2 YYEEEE. Trimming removed 4 bases at V and 3 bases at J, with 9 bases between.

The chain carries TRBV6-5 and TRBJ1-1; the match to TRBD1 covers 7 bases. Germline CDR1 reads MNHEY; CDR2 reads SVGAGI. This CDR3 spans 14 amino acids. V lost 5 bases and J lost 2; bases outside the gene matches: 5. As DNA, the CDR3 is TGTGCCAGCAGTAAGACAGGGAGAAACACTGAAGCTTTCTTT. Translation: CASSKTGRNTEAFF.

The CDR3 coding sequence is TGTGCCAGCAGTTTGAGTCCAGGCTATGGCTACACCTTC. Protein product: CASSLSPGYGYTF. The rearrangement uses TRBV12-3 or TRBV12-4 and TRBJ1-2, with no clear D. The CDR3 has 13 amino acids. V was pared by 3 bases and J by 4 bases, with 9 bases between.